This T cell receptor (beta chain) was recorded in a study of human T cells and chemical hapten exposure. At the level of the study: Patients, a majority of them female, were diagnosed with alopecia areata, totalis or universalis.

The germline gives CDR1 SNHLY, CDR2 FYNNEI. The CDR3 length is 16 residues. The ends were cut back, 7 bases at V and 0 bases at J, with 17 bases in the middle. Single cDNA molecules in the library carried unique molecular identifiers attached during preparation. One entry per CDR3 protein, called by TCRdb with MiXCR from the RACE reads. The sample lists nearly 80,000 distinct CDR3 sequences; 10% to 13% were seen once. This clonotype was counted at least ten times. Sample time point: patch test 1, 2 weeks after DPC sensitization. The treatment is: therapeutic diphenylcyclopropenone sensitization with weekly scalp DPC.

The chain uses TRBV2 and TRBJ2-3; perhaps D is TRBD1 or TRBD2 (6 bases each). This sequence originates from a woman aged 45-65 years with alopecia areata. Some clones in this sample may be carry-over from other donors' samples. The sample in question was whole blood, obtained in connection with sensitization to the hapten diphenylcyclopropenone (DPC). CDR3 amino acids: CASTERGATSTDTQYF. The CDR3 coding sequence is TGTGCCAGCACCGAGAGGGGGGCCACTAGCACAGATACGCAGTATTTT.